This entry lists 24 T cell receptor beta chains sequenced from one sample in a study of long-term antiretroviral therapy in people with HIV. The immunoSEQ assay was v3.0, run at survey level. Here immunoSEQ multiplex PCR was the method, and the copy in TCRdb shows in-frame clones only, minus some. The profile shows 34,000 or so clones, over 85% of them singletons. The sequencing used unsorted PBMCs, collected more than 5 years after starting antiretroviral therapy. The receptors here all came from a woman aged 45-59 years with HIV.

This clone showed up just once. The DNA for the CDR3 is TGTGCCAGCAGCCGCGACCCGACAGCCCCCTATGGCTACACCTTC. Translated, it gives CASSRDPTAPYGYTF. The V call is TRBV2, the J call TRBJ1-2; D might be TRBD1 (5 bases). V lost 6 bases to trimming and J lost 4 bases, with 18 bases between them. The CDR3 totals 15 residues. From germline, CDR1 is SNHLY and CDR2 FYNNEI. The full variable domain, in which reference TRBV2 and TRBJ1-2 provide the parts outside the CDR3, is EPEVTQTPSHQVTQMGQEVILRCVPISNHLYFYWYRQILGQKVEFLVSFYNNEISEKSEIFDDQFSVERPDGSNFTLKIRSTKLEDSAMYFCASSRDPTAPYGYTFGSGTRLTVV.

In nucleotides, the CDR3 is TGTGCCAGTAGTGCAGGACAGATTCTTAACACTGAAGCTTTCTTT. Amino acids: CASSAGQILNTEAFF. V is TRBV19 and J is TRBJ1-1; weak D call: TRBD1 (6 bases). V dropped 5 bases and J dropped 2 bases, with 15 bases sitting between them. The germline gives CDR1 LNHDA, CDR2 SQIVND (reference sequence). The CDR3 covers 15 residues.

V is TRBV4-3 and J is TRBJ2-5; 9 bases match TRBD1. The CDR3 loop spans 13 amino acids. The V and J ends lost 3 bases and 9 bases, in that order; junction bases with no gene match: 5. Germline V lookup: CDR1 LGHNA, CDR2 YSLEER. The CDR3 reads CASSQGQGTAQYF. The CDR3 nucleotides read TGCGCCAGCAGCCAGGGACAGGGAACGGCCCAGTACTTC.

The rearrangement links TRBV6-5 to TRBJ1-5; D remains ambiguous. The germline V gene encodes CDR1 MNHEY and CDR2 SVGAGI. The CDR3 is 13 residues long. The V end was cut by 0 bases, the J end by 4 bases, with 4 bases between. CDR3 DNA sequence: TGTGCCAGCAGTTACTCTCAAAATCAGCCCCAGCATTTT. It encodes CASSYSQNQPQHF.

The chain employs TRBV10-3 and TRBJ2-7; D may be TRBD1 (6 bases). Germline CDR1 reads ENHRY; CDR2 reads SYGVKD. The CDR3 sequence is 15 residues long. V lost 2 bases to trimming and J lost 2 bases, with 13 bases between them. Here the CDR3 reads CAISEEVRGPYEQYF. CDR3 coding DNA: TGTGCCATCAGTGAGGAGGTCAGGGGACCCTACGAGCAGTACTTC.

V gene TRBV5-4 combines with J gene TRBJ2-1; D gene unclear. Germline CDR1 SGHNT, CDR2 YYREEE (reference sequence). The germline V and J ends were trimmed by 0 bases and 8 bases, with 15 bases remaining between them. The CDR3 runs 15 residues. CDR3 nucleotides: TGTGCCAGCAGCTTGGGGTCTGGGTTACAATATGAGCAGTTCTTC. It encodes CASSLGSGLQYEQFF.

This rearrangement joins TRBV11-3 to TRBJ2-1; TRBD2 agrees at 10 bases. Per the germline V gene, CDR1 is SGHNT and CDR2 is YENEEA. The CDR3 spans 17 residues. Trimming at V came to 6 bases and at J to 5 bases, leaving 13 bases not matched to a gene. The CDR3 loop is CASSISGGPSPNNEQFF. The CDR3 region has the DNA TGTGCCAGCAGTATTAGCGGGGGGCCGTCGCCTAACAATGAGCAGTTCTTC. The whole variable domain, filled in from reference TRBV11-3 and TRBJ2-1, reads EAGVVQSPRYKIIEKKQPVAFWCNPISGHNTLYWYLQNLGQGPELLIRYENEEAVDDSQLPKDRFSAERLKGVDSTLKIQPAELGDSAVYLCASSISGGPSPNNEQFFGPGTRLTVL.

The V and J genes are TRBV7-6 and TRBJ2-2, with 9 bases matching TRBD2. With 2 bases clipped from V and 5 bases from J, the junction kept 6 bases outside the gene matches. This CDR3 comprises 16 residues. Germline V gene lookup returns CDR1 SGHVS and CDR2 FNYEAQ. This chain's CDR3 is CASSLRASGDTGELFF. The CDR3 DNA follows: TGTGCCAGCAGCTTAAGGGCTAGCGGGGATACCGGGGAGCTGTTTTTT.

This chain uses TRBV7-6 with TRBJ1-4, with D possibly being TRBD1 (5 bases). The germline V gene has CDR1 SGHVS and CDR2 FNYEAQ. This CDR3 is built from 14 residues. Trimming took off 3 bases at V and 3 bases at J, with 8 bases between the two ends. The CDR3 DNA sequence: TGTGCCAGCAGCTTTCGGGGACCTAATGAAAAACTGTTTTTT. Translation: CASSFRGPNEKLFF.

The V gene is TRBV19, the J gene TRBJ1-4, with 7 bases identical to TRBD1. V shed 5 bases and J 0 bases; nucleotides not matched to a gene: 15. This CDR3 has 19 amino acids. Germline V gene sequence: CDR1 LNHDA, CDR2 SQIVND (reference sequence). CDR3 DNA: TGTGCCAGTAGTCCACGTCCCGGGACAGTCGTTGCAACTAATGAAAAACTGTTTTTT. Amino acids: CASSPRPGTVVATNEKLFF.

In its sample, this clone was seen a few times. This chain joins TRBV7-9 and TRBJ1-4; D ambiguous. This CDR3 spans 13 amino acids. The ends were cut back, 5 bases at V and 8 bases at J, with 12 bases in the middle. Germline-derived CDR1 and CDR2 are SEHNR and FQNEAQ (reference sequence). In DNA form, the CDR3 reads TGTGCCAGCAGCGCCGACACGGAAGAAAAACTGTTTTTT. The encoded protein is CASSADTEEKLFF.

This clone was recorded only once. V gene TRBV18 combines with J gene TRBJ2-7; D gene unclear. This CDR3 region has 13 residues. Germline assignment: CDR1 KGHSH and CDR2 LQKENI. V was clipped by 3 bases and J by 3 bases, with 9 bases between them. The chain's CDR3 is CASSPFESYEQYF. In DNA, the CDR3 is TGTGCCAGCTCACCGTTCGAGAGCTACGAGCAGTACTTC.

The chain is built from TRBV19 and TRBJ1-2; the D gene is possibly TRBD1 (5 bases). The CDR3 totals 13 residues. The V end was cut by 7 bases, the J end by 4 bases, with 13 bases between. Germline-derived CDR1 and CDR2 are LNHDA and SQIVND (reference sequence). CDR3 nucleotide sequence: TGTGCCAGTACCCCGGGACGGCTCTATGGCTACACCTTC. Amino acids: CASTPGRLYGYTF.

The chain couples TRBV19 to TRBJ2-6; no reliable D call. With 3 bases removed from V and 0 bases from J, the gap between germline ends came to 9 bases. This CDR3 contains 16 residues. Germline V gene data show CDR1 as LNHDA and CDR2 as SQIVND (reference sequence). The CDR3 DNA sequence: TGTGCCAGTAGTATGGCGCTACTCTCTGGGGCCAACGTCCTGACTTTC. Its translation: CASSMALLSGANVLTF.

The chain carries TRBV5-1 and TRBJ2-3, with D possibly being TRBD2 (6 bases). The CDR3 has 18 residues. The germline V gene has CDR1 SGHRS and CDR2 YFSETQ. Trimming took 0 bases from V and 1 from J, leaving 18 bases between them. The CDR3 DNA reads TGCGCCAGCAGCTTGGGCCGGGACTTAGTTGGGGGCACAGATACGCAGTATTTT. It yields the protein CASSLGRDLVGGTDTQYF. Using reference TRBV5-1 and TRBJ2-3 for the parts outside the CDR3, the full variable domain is KAGVTQTPRYLIKTRGQQVTLSCSPISGHRSVSWYQQTPGQGLQFLFEYFSETQRNKGNFPGRFSGRQFSNSRSEMNVSTLELGDSALYLCASSLGRDLVGGTDTQYFGPGTRLTVL.

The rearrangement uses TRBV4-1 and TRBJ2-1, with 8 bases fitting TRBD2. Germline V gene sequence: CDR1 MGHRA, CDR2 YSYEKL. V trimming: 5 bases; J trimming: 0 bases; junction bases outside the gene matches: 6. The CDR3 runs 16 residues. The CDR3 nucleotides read TGCGCCAGCAGCACGACCGGGACTAGCTCCTACAATGAGCAGTTCTTC. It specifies CASSTTGTSSYNEQFF.

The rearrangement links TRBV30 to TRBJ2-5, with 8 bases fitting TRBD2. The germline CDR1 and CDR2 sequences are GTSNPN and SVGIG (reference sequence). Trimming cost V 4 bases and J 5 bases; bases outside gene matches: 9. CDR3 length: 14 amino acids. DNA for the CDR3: TGTGCCTGGACGCCGTGGACGGGGGGGGAGACCCAGTACTTC. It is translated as CAWTPWTGGETQYF.

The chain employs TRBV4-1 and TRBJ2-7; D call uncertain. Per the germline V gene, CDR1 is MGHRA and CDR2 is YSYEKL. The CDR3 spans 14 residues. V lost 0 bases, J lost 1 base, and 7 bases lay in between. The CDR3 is CASSQDIGSYEQYF. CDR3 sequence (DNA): TGCGCCAGCAGCCAAGATATAGGATCCTACGAGCAGTACTTC.

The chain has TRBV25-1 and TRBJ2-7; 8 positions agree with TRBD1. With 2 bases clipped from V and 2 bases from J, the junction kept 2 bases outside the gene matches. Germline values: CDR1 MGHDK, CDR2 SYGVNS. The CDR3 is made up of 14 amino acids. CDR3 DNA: TGTGCCAGCAGTGAAAGGGACAGGCCCTACGAGCAGTACTTC. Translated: CASSERDRPYEQYF.

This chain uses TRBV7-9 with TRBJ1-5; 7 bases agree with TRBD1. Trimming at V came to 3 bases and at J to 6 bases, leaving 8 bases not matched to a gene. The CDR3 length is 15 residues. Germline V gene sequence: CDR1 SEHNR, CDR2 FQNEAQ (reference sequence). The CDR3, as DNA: TGTGCCAGCAGCTTCACAGGGGTCGATGGTCAGCCCCAGCATTTT. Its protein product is CASSFTGVDGQPQHF.

The CDR3 coding sequence is TGTGCCATCAGTGGGGGCAGTTTCTCCTCTGGGGCCAACGTCCTGACTTTC. It codes for CAISGGSFSSGANVLTF. The J gene is TRBJ2-6, the V gene TRBV10-3; tentatively, D is TRBD1 (5 bases). This CDR3 region has 17 residues. Germline V CDR1 and CDR2: ENHRY, SYGVKD. The ends were cut back, 4 bases at V and 0 bases at J, with 13 bases in the middle.

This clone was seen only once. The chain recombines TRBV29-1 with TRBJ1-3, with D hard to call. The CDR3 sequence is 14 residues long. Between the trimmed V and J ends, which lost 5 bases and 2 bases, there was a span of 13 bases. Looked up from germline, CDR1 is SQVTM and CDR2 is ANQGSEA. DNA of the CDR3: TGCAGCGTTAGTAACCCTACGACTGGAAACACCATATATTTT. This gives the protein CSVSNPTTGNTIYF.

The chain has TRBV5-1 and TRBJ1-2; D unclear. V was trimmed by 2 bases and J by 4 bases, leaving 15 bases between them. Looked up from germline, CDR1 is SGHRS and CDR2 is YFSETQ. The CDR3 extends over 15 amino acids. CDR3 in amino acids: CASSFETGVGYGYTF. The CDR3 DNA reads TGCGCCAGCAGCTTCGAAACCGGGGTGGGCTATGGCTACACCTTC.

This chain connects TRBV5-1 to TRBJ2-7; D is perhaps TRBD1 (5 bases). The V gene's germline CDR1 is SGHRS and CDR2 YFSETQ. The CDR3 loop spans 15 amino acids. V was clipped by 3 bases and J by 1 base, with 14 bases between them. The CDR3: CASSSQGGKSYEQYF. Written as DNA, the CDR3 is TGCGCCAGCAGCTCTCAGGGTGGGAAATCCTACGAGCAGTACTTC.